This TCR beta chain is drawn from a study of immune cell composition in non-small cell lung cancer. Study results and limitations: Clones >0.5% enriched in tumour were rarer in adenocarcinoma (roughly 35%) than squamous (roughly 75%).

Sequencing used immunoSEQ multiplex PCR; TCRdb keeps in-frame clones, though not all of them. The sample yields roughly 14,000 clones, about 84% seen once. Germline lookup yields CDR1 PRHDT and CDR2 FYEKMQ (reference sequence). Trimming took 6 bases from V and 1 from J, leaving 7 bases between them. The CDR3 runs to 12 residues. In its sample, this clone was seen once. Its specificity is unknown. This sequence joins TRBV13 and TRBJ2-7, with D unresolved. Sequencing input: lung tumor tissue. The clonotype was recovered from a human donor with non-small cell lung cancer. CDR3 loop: CASSDSSYEQYF. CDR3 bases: TGTGCCAGCAGTGACTCTTCCTACGAGCAGTACTTC.